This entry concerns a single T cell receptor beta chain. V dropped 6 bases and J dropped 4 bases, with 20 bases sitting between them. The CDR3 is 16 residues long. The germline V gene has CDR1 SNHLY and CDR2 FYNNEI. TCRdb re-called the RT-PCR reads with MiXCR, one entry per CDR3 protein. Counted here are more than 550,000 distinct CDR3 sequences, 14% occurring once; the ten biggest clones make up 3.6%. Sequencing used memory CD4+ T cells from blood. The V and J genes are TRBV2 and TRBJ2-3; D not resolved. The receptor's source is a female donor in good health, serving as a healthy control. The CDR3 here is CASSARVIGPPDTQYF. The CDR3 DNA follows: TGTGCCAGCAGCGCTAGGGTGATCGGCCCCCCAGATACGCAGTATTTT. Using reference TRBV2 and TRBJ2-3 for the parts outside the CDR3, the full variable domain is EPEVTQTPSHQVTQMGQEVILRCVPISNHLYFYWYRQILGQKVEFLVSFYNNEISEKSEIFDDQFSVERPDGSNFTLKIRSTKLEDSAMYFCASSARVIGPPDTQYFGPGTRLTVL.